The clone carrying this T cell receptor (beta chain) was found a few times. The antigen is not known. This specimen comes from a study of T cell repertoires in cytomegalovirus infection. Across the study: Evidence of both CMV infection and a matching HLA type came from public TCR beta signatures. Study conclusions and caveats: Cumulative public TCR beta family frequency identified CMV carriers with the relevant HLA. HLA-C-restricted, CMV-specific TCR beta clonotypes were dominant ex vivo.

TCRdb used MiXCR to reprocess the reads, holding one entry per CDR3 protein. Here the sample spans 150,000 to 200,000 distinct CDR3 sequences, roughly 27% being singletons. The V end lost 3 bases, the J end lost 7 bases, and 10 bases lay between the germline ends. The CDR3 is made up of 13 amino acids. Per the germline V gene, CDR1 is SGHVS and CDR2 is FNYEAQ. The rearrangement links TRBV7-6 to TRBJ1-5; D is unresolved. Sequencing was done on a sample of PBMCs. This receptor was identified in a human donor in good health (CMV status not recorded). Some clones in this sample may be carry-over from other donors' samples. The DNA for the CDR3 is TGTGCCAGCAGCTTGGGATCGGCCCAGCCCCAGCATTTT. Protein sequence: CASSLGSAQPQHF. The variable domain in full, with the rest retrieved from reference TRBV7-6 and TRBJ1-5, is GAGVSQSPRYKVTKRGQDVALRCDPISGHVSLYWYRQALGQGPEFLTYFNYEAQQDKSGLPNDRFSAERPEGSISTLTIQRTEQRDSAMYRCASSLGSAQPQHFGDGTRLSIL.